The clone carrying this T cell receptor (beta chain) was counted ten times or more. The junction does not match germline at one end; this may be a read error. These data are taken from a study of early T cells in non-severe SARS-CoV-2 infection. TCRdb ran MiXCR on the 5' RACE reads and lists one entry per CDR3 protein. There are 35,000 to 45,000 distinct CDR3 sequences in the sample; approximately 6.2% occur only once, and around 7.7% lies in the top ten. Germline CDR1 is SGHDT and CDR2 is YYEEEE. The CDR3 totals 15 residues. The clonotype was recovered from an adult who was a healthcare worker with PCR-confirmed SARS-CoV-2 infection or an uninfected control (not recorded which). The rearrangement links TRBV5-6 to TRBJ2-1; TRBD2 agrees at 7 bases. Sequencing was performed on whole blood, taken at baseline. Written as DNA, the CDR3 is TGTGCCAGCAACTTGCAGGGAGGGTCCTACAATGAGCAGTTCTTC. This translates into CASNLQGGSYNEQFF. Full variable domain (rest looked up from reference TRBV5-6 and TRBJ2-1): DAGVTQSPTHLIKTRGQQVTLRCSPKSGHDTVSWYQQALGQGPQFIFQYYEEEERQRGNFPDRFSGHQFPNYSSELNVNALLLGDSALYLCASNLQGGSYNEQFFGPGTRLTVL.